The rows below give T cell receptor beta chains drawn from one sample of a study of tumor-infiltrating lymphocytes in oesophageal squamous cell carcinoma. From the PCR reads, TCRdb called clonotypes with MiXCR, one entry per CDR3 protein. The sample consists of approximately 19,000 distinct CDR3 sequences, around 40% of them appearing once. The sequenced sample consisted of normal esophageal tissue next to the tumor. The receptors were sampled from a female donor with esophageal squamous cell carcinoma. CDR3s include the opening cysteine and the closing phenylalanine or tryptophan. The D gene is left open where the match is weak. The size entry is marked missing in some rows and otherwise reads once, few, many or a size class.

V gene	clone size	D gene	J gene	CDR3 DNA	CDR3 protein
TRBV28	many	-	TRBJ1-2	TGTGCCAGCAGTTTTGTGGATGGGCTGGGCTATGGCTACACCTTC	CASSFVDGLGYGYTF
TRBV7-2	few	-	TRBJ1-1	TGTGCCAGCAGCTCCTATCGACGGAACACTGAAGCTTTCTTT	CASSSYRRNTEAFF
TRBV7-6	few	-	TRBJ2-6	TGTGCCAGCAGCTTAGGAGGAGCGACTGGGGCCAACGTCCTGACTTTC	CASSLGGATGANVLTF
TRBV7-2	-	-	TRBJ1-4	TGTGCCAGCAGCGTCCTAGTGGGGTCCTACGAGCAGTTTTTT	CASSVLVGSYEQFF
TRBV7-9	medium-sized	-	TRBJ1-5	TGTGCCAGCCAGGATCAGCTCCATCAGCCCCAGCATTTT	CASQDQLHQPQHF
TRBV7-9	-	TRBD2	TRBJ2-5	TGTGCCAGCAGCTTAGGGACTAGCGGGGGAGGGGAGACCCAGTACTTC	CASSLGTSGGGETQYF
TRBV7-3	-	-	TRBJ2-5	TGTGCCAGCAGCGGGGGGGCCTCTCGAGAGACCCAGTACTTC	CASSGGASRETQYF
TRBV7-6	-	TRBD1	TRBJ2-7	TGTGCCAGCAGCTTATTACAGGGGGCCTACGAGCAGTACTTC	CASSLLQGAYEQYF
TRBV6-1	-	-	TRBJ2-4	TGTGCCAGCAGTTACAGGCTTGGATGGGAGCAGTACTTC	CASSYRLGWEQYF
TRBV13	-	TRBD2	TRBJ2-7	TGTGCCAGCAGCCCTCGACTAGCGGGACCCTACAATGAGCAGTACTTC	CASSPRLAGPYNEQYF
TRBV4-1	-	-	TRBJ2-7	TGCGCCAGCAGCCAGGTAGCGGAGAGCTCCTACAATGAGCAGTACTTC	CASSQVAESSYNEQYF
TRBV7-2	-	-	TRBJ1-5	TGTGCCAGCAGCCAGAGGTCTGGGGACAATCAGCCCCAGCATTTT	CASSQRSGDNQPQHF
TRBV7-6	-	TRBD2	TRBJ2-5	TGTGCCAGCAGCTTATTAGCGGGTCAAGAGACCCAGTACTTC	CASSLLAGQETQYF
TRBV10-2	many	-	TRBJ2-1	TGCGCCAGCTCACAGTTTAGGAATGAGCAGTTCTTC	CASSQFRNEQFF
TRBV7-2	few	-	TRBJ2-2	TGTGCCAGCATCGGGGCGGCCAGCACCGGGGAGCTGTTTTTT	CASIGAASTGELFF
TRBV7-9	-	-	TRBJ2-1	TGTGCCAGCAGAACCGAAAGCTGGGATGAGCAGTTCTTC	CASRTESWDEQFF
TRBV5-6	-	-	TRBJ1-3	TGTGCCAGCAGCTACAGGCGCGGAAGGATTGGAGGGACTGGAAACACCATATATTTT	CASSYRRGRIGGTGNTIYF
TRBV7-8	medium-sized	TRBD1	TRBJ1-2	TGTGCCAGCAGCCTGCAGGGGGTCCCCTATGGCTACACCTTC	CASSLQGVPYGYTF
TRBV10-2	-	-	TRBJ2-3	TGCGCCAGCAGTGAGGCATCGGATACGCAGTATTTT	CASSEASDTQYF
TRBV7-9	-	TRBD2	TRBJ2-7	TGTGCCAGCAGGAAAAGCCTAGCGGGAGGCGAGCAGTACTTC	CASRKSLAGGEQYF
TRBV7-6	few	-	TRBJ2-5	TGTGCCAGCAGCTCCCCTAACGCACAAGAGACCCAGTACTTC	CASSSPNAQETQYF
TRBV7-3	-	TRBD2	TRBJ2-1	TGTGCCAGCAGCATTACCGGCGGGAGCAATGAGCAGTTCTTC	CASSITGGSNEQFF
TRBV7-6	few	-	TRBJ2-7	TGTGCCAGCAGCATGATCTCCAGTAACGAGCAGTACTTC	CASSMISSNEQYF
TRBV7-2	-	TRBD1	TRBJ1-2	TGTGCCAGCAGCCTCCGGGACAGGGGCTATGGCTACACCTTC	CASSLRDRGYGYTF
TRBV30	once	-	TRBJ1-2	TGTGCCTGGAGCCATGGGATCTATGGCTACACCTTC	CAWSHGIYGYTF
TRBV7-8	-	TRBD1	TRBJ2-1	TGTGCCAGCAGCTTGAGGACAGGGGAGTCCTACAATGAGCAGTTCTTC	CASSLRTGESYNEQFF
TRBV7-2	-	-	TRBJ1-6	TGTGCCAGCAGCTCGTTCACTAGCGGGAGCTACGAGCAGTACTTT	CASSSFTSGSYEQYF
TRBV10-3	many	TRBD1	TRBJ1-2	TGTGCCATCAGTACGACAGGGGCCAACTATGGCTACACCTTC	CAISTTGANYGYTF
TRBV7-9	medium-sized	TRBD2	TRBJ2-7	TGTGCCAGCTCCCCCTTAGCGGGAGCGTCGCAGTACTTC	CASSPLAGASQYF
TRBV19	-	-	TRBJ1-1	TGTGCCAGTAGCGCTGACGGGGGGAACACTGAAGCTTTCTTT	CASSADGGNTEAFF
TRBV7-6	-	-	TRBJ1-6	TGTGCCAGCAGGATTGAGTACGGCAATAATTCACCCCTCCACTTT	CASRIEYGNNSPLHF
TRBV6-1	medium-sized	TRBD2	TRBJ2-7	TGTGCCAGCAGTGTTTCTTCCGCGGGAGTGCCCTACGAGCAGTACTTC	CASSVSSAGVPYEQYF
TRBV18	few	-	TRBJ2-1	TGTGCCAGCTCACCAGCCGGGATGGATGAGCAGTTCTTC	CASSPAGMDEQFF
TRBV7-2	medium-sized	-	TRBJ1-5	TGTGCCAGCAGCTTAGTCCAGAATCAGCCCCAGCATTTT	CASSLVQNQPQHF
TRBV12-3/TRBV12-4	-	-	TRBJ2-5	TGTGCCAGCAGTTTTTTGGGGTCCAATGAGCAGTACTTC	CASSFLGSNEQYF
TRBV7-2	-	-	TRBJ2-7	TGTGCCAGCAGTTACAGTATCGAGCAGTACTTC	CASSYSIEQYF
TRBV28	-	TRBD1	TRBJ2-1	TGTGCCAGCAGTTGGGGACAGCGCCCCTACAATGAGCAGTTCTTC	CASSWGQRPYNEQFF
TRBV7-8	-	-	TRBJ2-2	TGTGCCAGCAGCTTAGCGCTAACCTCGGCGAACACCGGGGAGCTGTTTTTT	CASSLALTSANTGELFF
TRBV7-9	few	TRBD2	TRBJ2-7	TGTGCCAGCAGCTTAGGGGGGGGCTACGAGCAGTACTTC	CASSLGGGYEQYF
TRBV7-2	-	TRBD2	TRBJ2-7	TGTGCCAGCAGCTTAGGGGCGGGAGTTCGGTCCTACGAGCAGTACTTC	CASSLGAGVRSYEQYF